This T cell receptor beta chain was found in a study of OX40 agonist ivuxolimab in advanced cancers. TCRdb's table, derived via immunoSEQ multiplex PCR, lists solely in-frame clones and lacks some. This sample has more than 80,000 clones, with about 88% found just once. The CDR3 runs to 15 residues. Trimming removed 2 bases at V and 7 bases at J, with 15 bases between. CDR1 is KGHSH, CDR2 LQKENI, per germline. This material consisted of CD4+ or CD8+ T cells sorted from blood, taken in a trial of the OX40 agonist ivuxolimab. The chain recombines TRBV18 with TRBJ1-5; the D gene is possibly TRBD1 (5 bases). The origin of this receptor is an adult with an advanced solid tumor such as melanoma, head and neck, liver or kidney cancer. The CDR3 spells CASSPDGGVRQPQHF. The CDR3 DNA follows: TGTGCCAGCTCACCAGACGGAGGGGTCCGGCAGCCCCAGCATTTT.